This T cell receptor beta chain stems from a study of identifying expanded T cells in peripheral blood. Regarding the study as a whole: Technical replicates showed around 1.3 changed clones; roughly two weeks about 16; four weeks 19. Variance in clone template counts between two-week samples significantly increased with total template count across all healthy donors.

The CDR3 runs 15 residues. Germline lookup yields CDR1 MNHEY and CDR2 SMNVEV (reference sequence). V was trimmed by 2 bases and J by 4 bases, leaving 12 bases between them. In the case of this clone: Its cognate antigen is unknown.

Collection occurred without any documented infections or immune events in donors. TCRdb's copy holds only in-frame clones and misses some; the assay was immunoSEQ multiplex PCR. Among roughly 120,000 clones listed, roughly nine tenths were seen once. Sequencing was performed on blood. The sequence derives from a person aged 18 to 75 in good health. The gene calls are TRBV27 and TRBJ2-1; the D gene is possibly TRBD1 (6 bases). The CDR3 nucleotides read TGTGCCAGCAGTTTAATTTCGGACAGATACAATGAGCAGTTCTTC. This translates into CASSLISDRYNEQFF.